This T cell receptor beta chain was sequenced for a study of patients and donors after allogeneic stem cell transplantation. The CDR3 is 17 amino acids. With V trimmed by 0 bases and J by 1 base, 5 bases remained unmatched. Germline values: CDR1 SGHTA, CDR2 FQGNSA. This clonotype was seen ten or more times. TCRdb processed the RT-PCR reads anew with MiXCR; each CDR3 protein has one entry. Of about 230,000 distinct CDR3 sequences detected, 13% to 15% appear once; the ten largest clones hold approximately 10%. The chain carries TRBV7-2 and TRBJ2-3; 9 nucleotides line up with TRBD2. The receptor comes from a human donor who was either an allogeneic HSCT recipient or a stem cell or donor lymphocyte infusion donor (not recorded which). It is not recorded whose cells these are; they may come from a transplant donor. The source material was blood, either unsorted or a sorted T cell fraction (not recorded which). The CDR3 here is CASSLAGAGGRTDTQYF. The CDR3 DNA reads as TGTGCCAGCAGCTTAGCCGGAGCGGGGGGCCGCACAGATACGCAGTATTTT.